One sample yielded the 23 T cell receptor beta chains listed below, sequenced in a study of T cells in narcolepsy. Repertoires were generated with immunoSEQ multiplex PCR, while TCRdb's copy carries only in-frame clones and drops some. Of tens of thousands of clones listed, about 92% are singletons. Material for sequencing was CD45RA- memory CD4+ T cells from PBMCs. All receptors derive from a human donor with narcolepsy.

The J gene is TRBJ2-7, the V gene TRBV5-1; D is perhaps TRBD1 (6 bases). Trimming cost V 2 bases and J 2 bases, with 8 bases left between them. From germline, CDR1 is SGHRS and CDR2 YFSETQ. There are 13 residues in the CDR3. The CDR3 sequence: CASSFNRAYEQYF. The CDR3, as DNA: TGCGCCAGCAGCTTTAACAGGGCCTACGAGCAGTACTTC. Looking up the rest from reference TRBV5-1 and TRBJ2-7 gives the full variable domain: KAGVTQTPRYLIKTRGQQVTLSCSPISGHRSVSWYQQTPGQGLQFLFEYFSETQRNKGNFPGRFSGRQFSNSRSEMNVSTLELGDSALYLCASSFNRAYEQYFGPGTRLTVT.

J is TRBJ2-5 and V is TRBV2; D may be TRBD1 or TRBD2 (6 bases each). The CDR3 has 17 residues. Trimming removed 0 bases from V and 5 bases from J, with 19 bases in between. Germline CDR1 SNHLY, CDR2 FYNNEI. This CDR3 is CASSEAVGGPAGETQYF. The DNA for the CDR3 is TGTGCCAGCAGTGAAGCTGTGGGGGGCCCTGCGGGGGAGACCCAGTACTTC.

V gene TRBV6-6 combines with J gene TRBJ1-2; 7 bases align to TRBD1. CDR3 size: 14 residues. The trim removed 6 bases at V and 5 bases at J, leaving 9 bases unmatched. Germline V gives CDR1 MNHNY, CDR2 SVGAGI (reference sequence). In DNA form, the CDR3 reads TGTGCCAGCAGCACCGGGACAGCGAAGTATGGCTACACCTTC. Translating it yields CASSTGTAKYGYTF.

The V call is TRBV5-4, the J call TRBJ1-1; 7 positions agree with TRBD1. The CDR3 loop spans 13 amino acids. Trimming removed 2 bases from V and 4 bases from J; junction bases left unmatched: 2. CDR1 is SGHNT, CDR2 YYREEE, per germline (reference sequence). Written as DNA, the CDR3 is TGTGCCAGCAGCTTTGGGACAGTCACTGAAGCTTTCTTT. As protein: CASSFGTVTEAFF.

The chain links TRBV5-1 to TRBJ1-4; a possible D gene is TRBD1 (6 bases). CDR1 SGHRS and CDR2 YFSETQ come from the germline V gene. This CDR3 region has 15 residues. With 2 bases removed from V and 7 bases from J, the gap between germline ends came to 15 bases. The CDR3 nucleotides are TGCGCCAGCAGCTTAGCCGGGGGCAGGGGTGAAAAACTGTTTTTT. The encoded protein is CASSLAGGRGEKLFF.

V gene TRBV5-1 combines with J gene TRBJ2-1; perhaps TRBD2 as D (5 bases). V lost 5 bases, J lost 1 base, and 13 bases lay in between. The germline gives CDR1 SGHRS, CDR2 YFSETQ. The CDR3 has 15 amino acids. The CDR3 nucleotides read TGCGCCAGCAGTCGGGGTATTGAGTCCTACAATGAGCAGTTCTTC. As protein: CASSRGIESYNEQFF.

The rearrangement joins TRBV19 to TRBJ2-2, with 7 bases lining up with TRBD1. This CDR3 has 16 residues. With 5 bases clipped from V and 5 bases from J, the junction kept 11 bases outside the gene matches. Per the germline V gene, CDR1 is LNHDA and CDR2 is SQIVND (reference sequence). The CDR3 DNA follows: TGTGCCAGTAGTCCCGCGGGTGACAGGGAGACCGGGGAGCTGTTTTTT. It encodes CASSPAGDRETGELFF.

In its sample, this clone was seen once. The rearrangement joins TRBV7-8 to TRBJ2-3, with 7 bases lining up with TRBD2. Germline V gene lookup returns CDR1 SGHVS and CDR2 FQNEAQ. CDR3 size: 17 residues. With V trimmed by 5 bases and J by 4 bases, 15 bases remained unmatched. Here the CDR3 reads CASSIILAPKRADTQYF. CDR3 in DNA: TGTGCCAGCAGCATTATACTAGCGCCCAAAAGGGCAGATACGCAGTATTTT.

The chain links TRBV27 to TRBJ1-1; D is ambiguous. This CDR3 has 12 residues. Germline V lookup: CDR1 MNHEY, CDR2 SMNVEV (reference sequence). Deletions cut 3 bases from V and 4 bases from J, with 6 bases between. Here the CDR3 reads CASSFLGTEAFF. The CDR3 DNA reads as TGTGCCAGCAGTTTTCTAGGCACTGAAGCTTTCTTT.

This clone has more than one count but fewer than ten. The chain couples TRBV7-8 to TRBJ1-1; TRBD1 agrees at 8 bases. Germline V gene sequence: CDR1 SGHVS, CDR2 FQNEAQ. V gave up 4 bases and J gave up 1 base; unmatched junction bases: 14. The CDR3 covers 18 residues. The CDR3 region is CASSSWGTGRDRNTEAFF. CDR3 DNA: TGTGCCAGCAGCTCATGGGGGACAGGCCGCGACCGGAACACTGAAGCTTTCTTT.

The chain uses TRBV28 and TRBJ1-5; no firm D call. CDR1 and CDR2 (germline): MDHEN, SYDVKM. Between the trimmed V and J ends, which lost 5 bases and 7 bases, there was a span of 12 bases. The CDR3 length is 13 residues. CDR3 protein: CASSNSPLQPQHF. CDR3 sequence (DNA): TGTGCCAGCAGTAACTCCCCCCTGCAGCCCCAGCATTTT.

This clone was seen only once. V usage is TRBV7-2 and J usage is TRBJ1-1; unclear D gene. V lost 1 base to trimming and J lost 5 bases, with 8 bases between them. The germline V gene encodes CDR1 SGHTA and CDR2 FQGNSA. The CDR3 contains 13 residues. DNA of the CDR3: TGTGCCAGCAGCTTAGAACAAGGGACTGAAGCTTTCTTT. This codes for CASSLEQGTEAFF. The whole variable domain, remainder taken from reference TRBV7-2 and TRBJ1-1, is GAGVSQSPSNKVTEKGKDVELRCDPISGHTALYWYRQSLGQGLEFLIYFQGNSAPDKSGLPSDRFSAERTGGSVSTLTIQRTQQEDSAVYLCASSLEQGTEAFFGQGTRLTVV.

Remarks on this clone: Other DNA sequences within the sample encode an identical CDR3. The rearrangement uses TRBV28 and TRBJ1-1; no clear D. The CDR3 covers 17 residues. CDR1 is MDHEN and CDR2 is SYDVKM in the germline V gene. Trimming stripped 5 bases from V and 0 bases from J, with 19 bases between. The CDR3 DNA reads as TGTGCCAGCAGTGACATCCTCTCTCGAAGGATGAACACTGAAGCTTTCTTT. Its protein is CASSDILSRRMNTEAFF.

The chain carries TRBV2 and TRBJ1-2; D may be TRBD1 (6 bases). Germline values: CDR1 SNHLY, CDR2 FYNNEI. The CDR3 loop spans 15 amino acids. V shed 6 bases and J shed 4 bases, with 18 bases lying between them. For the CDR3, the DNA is TGTGCCAGCAGGATGAGAAGGGACATTATCTATGGCTACACCTTC. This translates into CASRMRRDIIYGYTF. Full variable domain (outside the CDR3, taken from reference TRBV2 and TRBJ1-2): EPEVTQTPSHQVTQMGQEVILRCVPISNHLYFYWYRQILGQKVEFLVSFYNNEISEKSEIFDDQFSVERPDGSNFTLKIRSTKLEDSAMYFCASRMRRDIIYGYTFGSGTRLTVV.

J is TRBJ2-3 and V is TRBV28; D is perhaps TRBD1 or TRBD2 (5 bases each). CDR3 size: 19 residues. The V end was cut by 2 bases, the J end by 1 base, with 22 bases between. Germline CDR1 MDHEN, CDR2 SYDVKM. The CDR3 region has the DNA TGTGCCAGCAGTTTACGCCTAGGTAGAGGGGTTGAGGGCACAGATACGCAGTATTTT. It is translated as CASSLRLGRGVEGTDTQYF.

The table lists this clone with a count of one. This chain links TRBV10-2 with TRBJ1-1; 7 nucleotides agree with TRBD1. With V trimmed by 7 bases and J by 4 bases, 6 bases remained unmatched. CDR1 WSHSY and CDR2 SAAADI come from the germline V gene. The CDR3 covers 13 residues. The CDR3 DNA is TGCGCCAGCAAGGGGGCCGGGGGCACTGAAGCTTTCTTT. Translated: CASKGAGGTEAFF.

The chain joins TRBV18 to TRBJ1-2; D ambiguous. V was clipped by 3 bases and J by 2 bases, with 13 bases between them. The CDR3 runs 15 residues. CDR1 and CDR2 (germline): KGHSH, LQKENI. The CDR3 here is CASSPVATRNYGYTF. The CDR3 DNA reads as TGTGCCAGCTCACCCGTGGCCACACGAAACTATGGCTACACCTTC.

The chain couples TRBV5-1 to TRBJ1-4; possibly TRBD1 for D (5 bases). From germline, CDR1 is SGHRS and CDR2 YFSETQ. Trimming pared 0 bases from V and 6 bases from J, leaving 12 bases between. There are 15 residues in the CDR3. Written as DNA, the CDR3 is TGCGCCAGCAGCTTGGAAGGGGCGGTGGATGAAAAACTGTTTTTT. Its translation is CASSLEGAVDEKLFF.

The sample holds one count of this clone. Written as DNA, the CDR3 is TGTGCCAGCAGTTTTTCTGGAAACACCATATATTTT. This encodes CASSFSGNTIYF. The V gene is TRBV28, the J gene TRBJ1-3, with D unresolved. The germline V and J ends were trimmed by 3 bases and 1 base, with 1 base remaining between them. CDR1 MDHEN and CDR2 SYDVKM come from the germline V gene. The CDR3 runs to 12 residues.

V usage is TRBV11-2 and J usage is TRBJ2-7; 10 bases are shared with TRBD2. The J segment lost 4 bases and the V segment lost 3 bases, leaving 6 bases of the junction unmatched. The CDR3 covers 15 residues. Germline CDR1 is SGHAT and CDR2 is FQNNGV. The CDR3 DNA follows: TGTGCCAGCAGCTTGGGTAGCGGGAGGTTTTACGAGCAGTACTTC. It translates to CASSLGSGRFYEQYF. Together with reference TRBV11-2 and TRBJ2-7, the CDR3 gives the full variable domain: EAGVAQSPRYKIIEKRQSVAFWCNPISGHATLYWYQQILGQGPKLLIQFQNNGVVDDSQLPKDRFSAERLKGVDSTLKIQPAKLEDSAVYLCASSLGSGRFYEQYFGPGTRLTVT.

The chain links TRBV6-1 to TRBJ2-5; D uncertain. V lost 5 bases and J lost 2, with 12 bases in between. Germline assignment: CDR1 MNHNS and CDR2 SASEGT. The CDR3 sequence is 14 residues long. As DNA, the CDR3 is TGTGCCAGCAGTCGGCAGGTTCAACAAGAGACCCAGTACTTC. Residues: CASSRQVQQETQYF.

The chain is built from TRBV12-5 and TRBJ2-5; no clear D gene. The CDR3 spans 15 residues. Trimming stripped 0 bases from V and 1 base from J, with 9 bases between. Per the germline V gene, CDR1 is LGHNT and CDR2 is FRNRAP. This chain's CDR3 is CASGLVEAFQETQYF. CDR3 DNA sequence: TGTGCTAGTGGTTTGGTAGAGGCTTTCCAAGAGACCCAGTACTTC.

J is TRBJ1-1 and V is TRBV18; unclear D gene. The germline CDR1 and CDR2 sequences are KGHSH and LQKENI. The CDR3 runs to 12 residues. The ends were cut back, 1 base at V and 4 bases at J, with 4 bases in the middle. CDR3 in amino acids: CASSPQGTEAFF. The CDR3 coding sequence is TGTGCCAGCTCACCACAAGGCACTGAAGCTTTCTTT.